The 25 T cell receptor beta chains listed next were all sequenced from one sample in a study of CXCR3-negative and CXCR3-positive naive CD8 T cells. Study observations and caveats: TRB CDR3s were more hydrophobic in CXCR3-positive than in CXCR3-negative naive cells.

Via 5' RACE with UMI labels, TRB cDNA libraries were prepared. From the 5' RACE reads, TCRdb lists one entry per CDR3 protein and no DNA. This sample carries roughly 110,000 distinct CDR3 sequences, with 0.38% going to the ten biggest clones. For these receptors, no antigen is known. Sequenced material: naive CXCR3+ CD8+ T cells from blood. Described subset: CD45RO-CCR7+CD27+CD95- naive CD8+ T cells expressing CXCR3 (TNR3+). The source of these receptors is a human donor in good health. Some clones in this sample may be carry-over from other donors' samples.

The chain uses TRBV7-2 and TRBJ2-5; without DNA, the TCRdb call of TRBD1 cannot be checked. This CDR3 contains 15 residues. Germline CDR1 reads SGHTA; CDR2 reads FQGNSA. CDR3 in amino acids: CASSLAGHLQETQYF.

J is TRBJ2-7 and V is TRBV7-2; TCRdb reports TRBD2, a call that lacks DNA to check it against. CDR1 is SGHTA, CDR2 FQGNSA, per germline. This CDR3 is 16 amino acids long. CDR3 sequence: CASSFTGTSGFYEQYF.

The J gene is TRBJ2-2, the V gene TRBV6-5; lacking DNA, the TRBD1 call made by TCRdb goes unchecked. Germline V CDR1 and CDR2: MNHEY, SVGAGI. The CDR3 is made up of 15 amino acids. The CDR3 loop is CASSYSGQGTGELFF.

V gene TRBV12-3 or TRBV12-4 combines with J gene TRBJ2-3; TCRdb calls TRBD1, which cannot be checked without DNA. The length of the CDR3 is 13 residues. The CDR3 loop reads CASRDHPGDTQYF.

This CDR3 reads CASSQDGGTDYNEQFF. V is TRBV4-3 and J is TRBJ2-1; TCRdb calls TRBD1, which cannot be checked without DNA. The CDR3 is 16 amino acids. CDR1 LGHNA and CDR2 YSLEER come from the germline V gene.

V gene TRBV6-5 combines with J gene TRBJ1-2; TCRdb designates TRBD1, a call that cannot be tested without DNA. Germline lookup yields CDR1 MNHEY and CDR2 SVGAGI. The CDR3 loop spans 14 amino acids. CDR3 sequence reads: CASSLDRGNYGYTF.

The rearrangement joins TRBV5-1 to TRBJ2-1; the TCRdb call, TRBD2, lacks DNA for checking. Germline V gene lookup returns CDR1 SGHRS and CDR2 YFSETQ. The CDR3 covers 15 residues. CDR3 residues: CASNPPGLAGDEQFF.

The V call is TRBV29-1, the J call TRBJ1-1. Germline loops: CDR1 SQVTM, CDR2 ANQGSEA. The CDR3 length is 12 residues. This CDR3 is CSVESQNTEAFF.

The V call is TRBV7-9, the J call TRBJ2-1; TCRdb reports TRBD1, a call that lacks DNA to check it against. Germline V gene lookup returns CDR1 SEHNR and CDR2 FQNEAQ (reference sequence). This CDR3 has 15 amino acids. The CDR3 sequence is CASSSQGGSYNEQFF.

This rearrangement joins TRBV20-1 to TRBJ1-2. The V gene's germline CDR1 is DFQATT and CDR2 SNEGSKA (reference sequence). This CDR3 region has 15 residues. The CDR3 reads CSARDSDLSNYGYTF.

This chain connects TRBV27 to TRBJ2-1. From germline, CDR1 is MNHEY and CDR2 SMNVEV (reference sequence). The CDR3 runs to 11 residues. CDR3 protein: CASSLYNEQFF.

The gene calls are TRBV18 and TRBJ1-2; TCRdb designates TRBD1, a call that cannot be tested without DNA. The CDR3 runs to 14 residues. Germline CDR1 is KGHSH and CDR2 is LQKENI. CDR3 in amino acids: CASSPNGGAYGYTF. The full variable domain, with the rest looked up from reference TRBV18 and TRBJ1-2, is NAGVMQNPRHLVRRRGQEARLRCSPMKGHSHVYWYRQLPEEGLKFMVYLQKENIIDESGMPKERFSAEFPKEGPSILRIQQVVRGDSAAYFCASSPNGGAYGYTFGSGTRLTVV.

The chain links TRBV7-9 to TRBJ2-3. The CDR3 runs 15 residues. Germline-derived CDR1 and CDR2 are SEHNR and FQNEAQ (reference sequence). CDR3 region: CASSRSIGETDTQYF. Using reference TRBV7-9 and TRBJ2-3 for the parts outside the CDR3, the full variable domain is DTGVSQNPRHKITKRGQNVTFRCDPISEHNRLYWYRQTLGQGPEFLTYFQNEAQLEKSRLLSDRFSAERPKGSFSTLEIQRTEQGDSAMYLCASSRSIGETDTQYFGPGTRLTVL.

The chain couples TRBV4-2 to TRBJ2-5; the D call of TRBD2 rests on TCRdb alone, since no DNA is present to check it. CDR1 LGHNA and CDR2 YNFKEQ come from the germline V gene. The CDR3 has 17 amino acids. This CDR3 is CASSHGYPAGGGETQYF.

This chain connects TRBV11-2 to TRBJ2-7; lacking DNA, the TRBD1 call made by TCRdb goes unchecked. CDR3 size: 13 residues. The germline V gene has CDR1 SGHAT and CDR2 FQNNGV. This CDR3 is CASSYGQIYEQYF.

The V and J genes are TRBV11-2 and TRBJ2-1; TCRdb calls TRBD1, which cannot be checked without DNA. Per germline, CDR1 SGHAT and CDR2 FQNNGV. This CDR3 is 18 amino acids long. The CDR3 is CASSSLGDNTPAANEQFF. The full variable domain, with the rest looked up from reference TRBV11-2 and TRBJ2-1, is EAGVAQSPRYKIIEKRQSVAFWCNPISGHATLYWYQQILGQGPKLLIQFQNNGVVDDSQLPKDRFSAERLKGVDSTLKIQPAKLEDSAVYLCASSSLGDNTPAANEQFFGPGTRLTVL.

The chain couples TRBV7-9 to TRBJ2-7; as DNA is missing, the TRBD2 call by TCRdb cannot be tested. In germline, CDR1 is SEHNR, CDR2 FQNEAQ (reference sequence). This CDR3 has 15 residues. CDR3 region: CASSTSSGRAYEQYF.

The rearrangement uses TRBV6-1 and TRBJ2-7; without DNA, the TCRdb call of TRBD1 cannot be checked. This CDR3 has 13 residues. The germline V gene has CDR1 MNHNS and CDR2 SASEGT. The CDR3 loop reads CASRQGTLGELYF.

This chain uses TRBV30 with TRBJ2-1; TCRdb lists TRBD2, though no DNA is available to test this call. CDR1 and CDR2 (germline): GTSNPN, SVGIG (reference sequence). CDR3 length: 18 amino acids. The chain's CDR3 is CAWREPGLAGVTGNEQFF.

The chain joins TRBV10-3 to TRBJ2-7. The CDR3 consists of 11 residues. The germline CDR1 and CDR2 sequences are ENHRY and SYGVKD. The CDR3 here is CAISDTYEQYF.

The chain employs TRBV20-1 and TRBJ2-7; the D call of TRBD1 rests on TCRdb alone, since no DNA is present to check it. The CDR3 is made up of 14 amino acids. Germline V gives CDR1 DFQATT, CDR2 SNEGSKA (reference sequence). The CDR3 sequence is CSARERGAGDEQYF.

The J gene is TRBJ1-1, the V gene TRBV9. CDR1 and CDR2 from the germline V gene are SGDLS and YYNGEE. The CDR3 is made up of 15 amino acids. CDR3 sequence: CASSVEGRVNTAAFF.

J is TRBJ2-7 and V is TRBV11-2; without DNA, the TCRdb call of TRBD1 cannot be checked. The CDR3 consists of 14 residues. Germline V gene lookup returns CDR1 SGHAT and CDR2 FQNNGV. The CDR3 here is CASSPAGGYYEQYF.

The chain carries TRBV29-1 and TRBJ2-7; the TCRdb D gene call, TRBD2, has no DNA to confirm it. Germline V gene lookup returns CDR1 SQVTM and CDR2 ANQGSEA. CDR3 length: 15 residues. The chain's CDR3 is CSALKLAGLSYEQYF.

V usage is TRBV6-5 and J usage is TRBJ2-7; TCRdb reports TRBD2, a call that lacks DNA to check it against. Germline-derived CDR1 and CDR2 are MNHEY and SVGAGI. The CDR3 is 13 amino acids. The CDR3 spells CASGYSGGDEQYF.